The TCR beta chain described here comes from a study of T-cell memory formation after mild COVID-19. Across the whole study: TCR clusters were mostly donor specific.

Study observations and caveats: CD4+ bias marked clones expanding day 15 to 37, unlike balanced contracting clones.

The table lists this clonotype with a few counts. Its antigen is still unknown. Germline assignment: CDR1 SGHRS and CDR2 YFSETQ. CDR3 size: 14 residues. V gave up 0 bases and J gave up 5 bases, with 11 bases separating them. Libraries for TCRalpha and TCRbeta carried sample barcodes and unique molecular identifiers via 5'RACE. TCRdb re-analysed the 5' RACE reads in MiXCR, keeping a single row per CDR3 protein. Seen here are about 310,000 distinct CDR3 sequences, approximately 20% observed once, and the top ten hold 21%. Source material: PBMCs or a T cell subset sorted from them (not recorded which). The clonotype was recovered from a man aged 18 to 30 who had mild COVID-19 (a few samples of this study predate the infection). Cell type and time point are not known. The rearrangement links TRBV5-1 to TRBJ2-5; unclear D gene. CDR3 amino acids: CASSLERGAETQYF. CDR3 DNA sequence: TGCGCCAGCAGCTTGGAACGAGGAGCGGAGACCCAGTACTTC.